This is a list of T cell receptor beta chains from one sample in a study of T cells in Graves' hyperthyroidism and ophthalmopathy. TCRdb reanalysed the multiplex PCR reads using MiXCR and keeps one entry per CDR3 protein. The data contain 300,000 to 500,000 distinct CDR3 sequences, more than 13% of them seen just once; the ten biggest clones take up around a third. Specimen: blood. The receptors come from a young woman with Graves' hyperthyroidism. The CDR3 runs from the conserved cysteine through the conserved F or W. A D gene is named only where the DNA matches it firmly. Clone size is stated in some rows and not others, as once, few, many or a class when expanded.

V	J	D	size	DNA	CDR3
TRBV7-2	TRBJ2-3	TRBD2	many	TGTGCCAGCAGTGGGGGAGGGAGCCGACGAGATACGCAGTATTTT	CASSGGGSRRDTQYF
TRBV4-1	TRBJ2-7	NA	NA	TGCGCCAGCAGCCAAGGGACAGCCAACTACGAGCAGTACTTC	CASSQGTANYEQYF
TRBV11-2	TRBJ1-5	NA	NA	TGTGCCAGCAGCTTATCTGGGGATCAGCCCCAGCATTTT	CASSLSGDQPQHF
TRBV11-2	TRBJ1-6	NA	few	TGTGCCAGCAGCCCGGCAGGGCTGAATTCACCCCTCCACTTT	CASSPAGLNSPLHF
TRBV7-3	TRBJ2-1	TRBD2	NA	TGTGCCAGCAGTACGTTCGGGGCGGGAGTAAATGAGCAGTTCTTC	CASSTFGAGVNEQFF
TRBV4-1	TRBJ2-7	TRBD1	NA	TGCGCCAGCAGCCGTACCTTACTTCCGGGACAGAGCTCCTACGAGCAGTACTTC	CASSRTLLPGQSSYEQYF
TRBV5-1	TRBJ2-3	TRBD1	NA	TGCGCCAGCAGCGCGGACAGGGGTCTCGGTACGCAGTATTTT	CASSADRGLGTQYF
TRBV29-1	TRBJ1-1	NA	few	TGCAGCGTTAGCTGGATAGGGGGAACTGAAGCTTTCTTT	CSVSWIGGTEAFF
TRBV28	TRBJ2-1	TRBD1	few	TGTGCCAGCAGTTTACTGGGGGACAGGGGGAGGAATGAGCAGTTCTTC	CASSLLGDRGRNEQFF
TRBV27	TRBJ2-7	NA	NA	TGTGCCAGCAGTTCGGACAGTTTCTACGAGCAGTACTTC	CASSSDSFYEQYF
TRBV20-1	TRBJ2-3	TRBD2	NA	TGCAGTGCTAGTATCGGCGGGGGGACCACAGATACGCAGTATTTT	CSASIGGGTTDTQYF
TRBV9	TRBJ1-2	NA	NA	TGTGCCAGCAGCGCAAGCAGGGCCTCCTCTTATGGCTACACCTTC	CASSASRASSYGYTF
TRBV12-3/TRBV12-4	TRBJ2-5	NA	few	TGTGCCAGCAGTGAAACAGGGAGACCGTACTTC	CASSETGRPYF
TRBV5-1	TRBJ2-7	TRBD1	many	TGCGCCAGCAGCAGCACAGGGGACTACGAGCAGTACTTC	CASSSTGDYEQYF
TRBV19	TRBJ2-1	TRBD1	NA	TGTGCCAGTAGTACTGCGGGACAGGGGGCCTACAATGAGCAGTTCTTC	CASSTAGQGAYNEQFF
TRBV18	TRBJ2-7	TRBD2	many	TGTGCCAGCTCACCACGGGAGGGAGAGCAGTACTTC	CASSPREGEQYF
TRBV29-1	TRBJ2-6	NA	NA	TGCAGCGTTGAAGATCAGGCCGAGTCCCTGTCAGGGGCCAACGTCCTGACTTTC	CSVEDQAESLSGANVLTF
TRBV9	TRBJ2-5	NA	few	TGTGCCAGCAGCGTAGCCCCCGTCGTTGGGAATCAAGAGACCCAGTACTTC	CASSVAPVVGNQETQYF
TRBV18	TRBJ2-5	NA	many	TGTGCCAGCTCACTCCGTGGCCAAGAGACCCAGTACTTC	CASSLRGQETQYF
TRBV5-1	TRBJ2-3	TRBD1	few	TGCGCCAGCAGCGGAACGGACAGGGGGCTGGATACGCAGTATTTT	CASSGTDRGLDTQYF
TRBV7-8	TRBJ2-3	NA	NA	TGTGCCAGCAGCTTAACCGACAGGCTCAGGGCGGCAGATACGCAGTATTTT	CASSLTDRLRAADTQYF
TRBV19	TRBJ2-7	NA	NA	TGTGCCAGTAGTTCAGGAGGTCACTCCTACGAGCAGTACTTC	CASSSGGHSYEQYF
TRBV28	TRBJ2-1	NA	NA	TGTGCCATCAGTGATCTCGGGGGCACTGAGCAGTTCTTC	CAISDLGGTEQFF
TRBV2	TRBJ1-4	TRBD1	NA	TGTGCCAGCAGTACGGACAGGGGGGGGGAAAAACTGTTTTTT	CASSTDRGGEKLFF
TRBV18	TRBJ2-3	TRBD2	many	TGTGCCAGCTCACCACCCGCCCTAACTAGCGGAAGCACAGATACGCAGTATTTT	CASSPPALTSGSTDTQYF
TRBV2	TRBJ2-1	NA	NA	TGTGCCAGCAGTGAAGCGCTATATCAGAAAGGTAATGAGCAGTTCTTC	CASSEALYQKGNEQFF
TRBV7-8	TRBJ2-1	NA	many	TGTGCCAGCAGCTTAGCGCCCAGGGGACCCTACAATGAGCAGTTCTTC	CASSLAPRGPYNEQFF
TRBV29-1	TRBJ1-1	NA	many	TGCAGCGTCGCCGGGGCGAGGGAAGCTTTCTTT	CSVAGAREAFF
TRBV27	TRBJ2-2	NA	NA	TGTGCCAGCAGTTTATTGGGACCAGGGGGGTTAGGTGGAATCGGGGAGCTGTTTTTT	CASSLLGPGGLGGIGELFF
TRBV6-2/TRBV6-3	TRBJ2-7	TRBD2	NA	TGTGCCAGTAATCGGGGAGCGGGAGATTCGTACGAGCAGTACTTC	CASNRGAGDSYEQYF
TRBV7-9	TRBJ1-4	NA	NA	TGTGCCAGCAGCCCATCCGGAGACAGTTACTTCACTAATGAAAAACTGTTTTTT	CASSPSGDSYFTNEKLFF
TRBV24-1	TRBJ2-1	TRBD2	NA	TGTGCCACCAGTGGGAATGAAGCGGGAGAACGGTTCTTC	CATSGNEAGERFF